The rows below give T cell receptor beta chains drawn from one sample of a study of T cell repertoires in cytomegalovirus infection. TCRdb re-analysed the reads in MiXCR, keeping a single row per CDR3 protein. This table has some 900,000 distinct CDR3 sequences, 30% to 35% appearing once. These receptors have no identified antigens. The input for sequencing was cultured CD8+ T cells from PBMCs, taken from culture after CMV antigen stimulation. The receptors here all came from a human donor in good health (CMV status not recorded). Some clones in this sample may be carry-over from other donors' samples. Both conserved end residues are part of each CDR3. Clone size is not always given. Where it is, it says once, few, many or a class for expanded clones.

CDR3 protein | clone size | V gene
CASSLVQGWGTEAFF | many | TRBV7-2
CASSPRIAGGGETQYF | few | TRBV11-2
CASSFEAGVSYGYTF | NA | TRBV12-3/TRBV12-4
CATSKGGFDRDNYGYTF | few | TRBV15
CASSYRAGMNTEAFF | many | TRBV6-5
CAVLIGGHEQYF | few | TRBV10-3
CASSPRSAPVPTGELFF | few | TRBV7-6
CASSIRDWAEAFF | NA | TRBV19
CSLYHWDREFSYNSPLHF | few | TRBV20-1
CASSSRQGGMNTEAFF | NA | TRBV27
CSVAGTDGYTF | NA | TRBV29-1
CASSSSRQEQYF | few | TRBV7-9
CASSYLPGVLDTQYF | many | TRBV6-5
CASSTILDNEQFF | NA | TRBV6-6
CASSHPGLTNTGELFF | NA | TRBV2
CASSYTYPGAVTDTQYF | few | TRBV6-8
CASSLVTIPPETQYF | few | TRBV7-9
CASSKTGHEQFF | few | TRBV4-1
CASTKKRGGDTF | NA | TRBV2
CASSSTGEKQFF | few | TRBV12-3/TRBV12-4
CASSEGLPPYNEQFF | many | TRBV7-6
CASSSGTSFSSDTQYF | few | TRBV7-6
CASSLVGDSNYEQYF | many | TRBV7-9
CASTAGNFYNEQFF | few | TRBV19
CAISDPLFGEPVSGNTIYF | few | TRBV10-3
CASSPGRRQETQYF | many | TRBV28
CASSQSLRDTEAFF | once | TRBV7-6
CASSYADRGRELFF | few | TRBV6-2/TRBV6-3
CASKGGPRDTEAFF | few | TRBV12-3/TRBV12-4
CASSLGAGGYTGELFF | few | TRBV7-6
CASSRTGIDTGELFF | NA | TRBV7-6
CASSPLMWGGTGELFF | few | TRBV18
CSARFRQEQNTEAFF | NA | TRBV20-1
CASSFSRGRETQYF | NA | TRBV27
CASILDPGAYNEQFF | NA | TRBV5-1
CASTEKGLVGGLNYGYTF | few | TRBV2
CASRTYRDTEAFF | NA | TRBV19
CAISESTAPNTEAFF | NA | TRBV10-3
CASSQDTSGSYNEQFF | NA | TRBV14
CASGAESSYNEQFF | few | TRBV27
CASSLGQGGSSYNSPLHF | NA | TRBV28
CASSVRTYNSPLHF | NA | TRBV27
CASSEGAYEQYF | few | TRBV7-9
CASSPPGQHSNQPQHF | NA | TRBV19
CASSEDGLAGDLPYF | NA | TRBV6-1
CASSLRGRGYLSGANVLTF | NA | TRBV13
CASRGPSVGPLHQETQYF | NA | TRBV19
CASSLSDRPTDTQYF | once | TRBV11-2
CASSYGRDGTTQHF | few | TRBV27